This TCR beta chain stems from a study of T cells in Graves' hyperthyroidism and ophthalmopathy. The TCR beta CDR3 regions underwent amplification using RNA transcripts as the source. In the first-round RT-PCR of the TCR CDR3, the HTBI primer set was used. TCRdb used MiXCR to reprocess the multiplex PCR reads, holding one entry per CDR3 protein. Of around 360,000 distinct CDR3 sequences listed, about 16% are singletons. CDR1 LNHDA and CDR2 SQIVND come from the germline V gene (reference sequence). The CDR3 has 14 residues. V dropped 2 bases and J dropped 2 bases, with 9 bases sitting between them. This sequence was found in a woman aged 55-70 years with Graves' ophthalmopathy. Source material: blood. This sequence joins TRBV19 and TRBJ1-2; no reliable D call. The CDR3 DNA reads TGTGCCAGTAGTATAAGGAGCCCCAACTATGGCTACACCTTC. It is translated as CASSIRSPNYGYTF.